This T cell receptor beta chain was recovered during a study of cytomegalovirus exposure and HLA in healthy donors (dated by TCRdb to the late 2010s). Regarding the complete study: According to an earlier analysis of several hundred of the donors, some 170 million T cells yielded 90 million to 130 million unique TCR beta sequences and roughly 280 Gb of sequence data. Because of strong linkage in the cohort, five DR-DQ haplotypes were treated as single units for association and clustering. Roughly 300 gigabases of sequencing data and tens of millions of unique TCR sequences were included in an early release covering roughly 700 HLA-typed donors. Typing coverage varied by locus: about 620-630 donors for A, B, C, DRB1 and DQB1; approximately 560 for DQA1; more than 600 for DPA1; under 490 for DPB1. Class I and class II HLA loci were covered by the typing at four-digit resolution. Among some 410 genotyped donors of the cohort, an average of approximately 240,000 unique TCR beta nucleotide sequences was sequenced per donor, of which about 19% were non-productive. Every discovery cohort repertoire had been produced on one sequencing platform. The aim of the study was to test whether cataloging public T cell receptors could identify signatures of past pathogen exposure. In an earlier analysis of roughly 580 of the donors, high-throughput TCR beta sequencing was used to judge whether each TCR beta V gene segment behaved as functional or pseudogenic. Donor age, sex, ethnicity and CMV serostatus were compiled together with the repertoire data. To study patterns of TCR occurrence, a later analysis re-analyzed previously published TCR beta repertoires from around 660 donors and added high-resolution HLA genotyping. Rather than using new phenotypic data, the later analysis identified candidate immune exposures from TCR beta sequences and from how often those sequences occurred across donors. Of the approximately 400 genotyped donors, 65% to 90% were placed in the genetic ancestry cluster associated with self-reported Caucasian donors. Besides the first cohort of some 670 subjects, a separate validation cohort made up of 90 to 150 different subjects was used. High-throughput TCR immunosequencing, statistical association of individual TCRs with disease status, and machine learning were combined to predict cytomegalovirus infection status. A later genetic analysis used genome-wide SNP genotypes for about 60% of the roughly 700 donors, treating that subset as a discovery cohort. The study used immunosequencing to profile the T cell repertoires of approximately 640 subjects and linked those repertoires to cytomegalovirus serostatus. The research as a whole found: In vitro tests confirmed that a few of the cytomegalovirus-associated TCR beta chains recognize cytomegalovirus antigens. Most CMV-associated TCR beta chains appeared to be HLA-restricted in a later analysis, and the HLA associations seemed to be driven largely by CMV exposure. According to a later analysis, TCR association rates differed among HLA loci, with DRB1 alleles showing the most associated TCRs and HLA-C alleles showing the fewest. HLA typing was unavailable for some donors at each locus, so association tests used only the typed subset. Roughly uniform sequencing depth across donors was assumed in presence/absence analyses, although this assumption may not hold. The classifier was reported to diagnose cytomegalovirus status with high specificity and sensitivity in both the original cohort and the validation cohort. The cohort was sequenced for TCR beta chains only, and without alpha or paired-chain data the features that could be detected were limited. While some public TCRs were present in many individuals, most TCR sequences turned up only very rarely across donors. An earlier analysis of roughly 570 of the donors showed that most TCR beta V segments appeared in productive rearrangements either about 87% or about 30% of the time, which broadly matched IMGT annotations. According to the authors, the approach could potentially be generalized to other disease states and immunological phenotypes. A later genetic analysis reported fewer N-insertions in productive TCRs among donors in an Asian-associated ancestry cluster than the roughly 720-donor mean. Correlated functional status among segregating V segments might be attributable to linkage disequilibrium, but an unknown experimental factor could not be ruled out. A further reported finding was that TCR beta sequences accurately predicted the HLA-A and HLA-B alleles for most subjects in the first cohort. Over 15 rarely observed V segments, including chromosome 9 orphons, were excluded from the earlier analysis of some 590 of the donors because counts were too low. An association between a missense DCLRE1C variant and V-gene and J-gene trimming of TCR beta chains was found in a later genetic analysis and replicated in an independent cohort. A later analysis found that HLA-associated TCR beta chains were more clonally expanded and had lower generation probabilities than equally common non-associated chains. A later analysis associated 16,951 TCR beta sequences with specific HLA alleles at a false discovery rate of 0.05. The 87-base-pair reads could not distinguish some IMGT-functional V segments, including TRBV6-2 and TRBV6-3, so those segments were excluded. A cluster of highly shared sequence variants was judged likely to be a technical artifact of the sequencing pipeline. A later analysis reported that several top co-occurrence clusters appeared linked to parvovirus B19, influenza, CMV and Epstein-Barr virus. Immune exposure information for the cohort was limited to CMV serostatus. Strong co-occurrence of HLA alleles, especially DR and DQ, made assigning TCR associations to individual alleles difficult. In the study, 150 to 200 TCR beta chains were listed as associated with cytomegalovirus.

In the case of this clone: Which antigen it targets is not known. The input lacks base qualities; no much larger clone sits a single base away.

The library was produced with the immunoSEQ multiplex PCR assay. For the multiplex PCR, a mixture combining 60 forward primers for TCR Vbeta segments and 13 reverse primers for TCR Jbeta segments was used. A multiplex PCR assay on genomic DNA amplified the CDR3 region of rearranged TCR beta genes. The Illumina HiSeq System was used to sequence the amplified TCR beta libraries as 87-base-pair reads. The authors' pipeline ran thus. A later analysis tallied 80 million to 95 million unique TCR beta chains across the 666 repertoires, and approximately 9.9 million of those chains were shared by two or more donors. A nearest-neighbor algorithm error-corrected the raw reads and collapsed the reads into unique sequences, merging closely related sequences to remove PCR and sequencing errors. To assign V, D and J gene segments, CDR3 sequences were aligned to IMGT reference sequences. For a sequence to be retained, a match of at least six nucleotides to both a V gene segment and a J gene segment was required. Rearrangements were classified as productive when the CDR3 lacked stop codons and remained in frame with V and J, and all other rearrangements were classified as non-productive. Following IMGT convention, CDR3 was defined as the stretch from the second conserved V-encoded cysteine up to the conserved J-encoded phenylalanine. Sequences without an unambiguous match to a single V gene segment were excluded from the earlier analysis of a few hundred of the donors. In an earlier analysis of 587 of the donors, a V segment was called functional when productive rearrangements were above 56.7%, and segregating when the standard deviation between donors exceeded 5%. A statistical classification framework was built to diagnose cytomegalovirus status from the catalog of TCR beta chain sequences. A later analysis assigned V and J genes by comparing TCR nucleotide sequences with IMGT/GENE-DB human TR gene sequences. Using the TCRdist pipeline, a later analysis assigned CDR3 sequences along with most-parsimonious VDJ recombination scenarios. A later analysis defined each TCR beta chain by its CDR3 amino acid sequence plus V-gene family, and excluded reads lacking a unique V-gene family. To address suspected cross-contamination and a sequencing artifact, a later analysis removed several hundred highly shared, low-generation-probability nucleotide sequences. A later analysis calculated a clonal expansion index for each public chain from normalized within-repertoire ranks of inferred template counts. Generation probabilities in a later analysis came from a VDJ recombination model fitted to out-of-frame rearrangements, and those results were checked against IGoR. A later analysis scored TCR-TCR, TCR-HLA and TCR-CMV co-occurrence with hypergeometric tests, applying a repertoire-size bias correction to TCR pairs. In a later analysis, false discovery rates were estimated by permuting HLA or CMV assignments 20 times. In a later analysis, co-occurring TCRs were grouped with DBSCAN, and TCRdist sequence similarity was added when clustering was performed within HLA-allele-positive subsets. Repertoires with fewer than 30,000 or more than 120,000 public chains, plus five repertoires with anomalous nucleotide sharing, were excluded from co-occurrence clustering. The source is immuneACCESS, and TCRdb retained only in-frame sequences with V and J called. Part of the clones is not carried over; for the studies checked, unresolved V genes explain less than half of this, and the remainder is unexplained. V, J and clone size reflect that table, while D and trimming were determined from the DNA. This sample comprises about 130,000 clones, 75% to 85% of them detected only once. The ten top clones hold less than 2% of the sample.

The cohort was made up of roughly 670 healthy bone marrow donors. All cohort members were sampled while nominally healthy, although unrecorded immune exposures were likely present. The donor was CMV seronegative and belonged to the group of 352 seronegative cohort members. Each donor provided a peripheral blood sample, and peripheral blood mononuclear cells were used for TCR beta sequencing. The Qiagen DNeasy Blood Extraction Kit was used to extract genomic DNA from the blood cell samples. The CDR3 sequence holds 18 residues, the cysteine and phenylalanine included. Of all the DNA, just the CDR3 is kept, 54 bases in frame from base 1. From a lookup of the germline V gene, CDR1 and CDR2 are SGHRS and YFSETQ. Trimming accounts for 0 bases at V and 4 bases at J, while the number of junction bases matched to no gene is 10.

Recombination linked TRBV5-1 to TRBJ2-1; the junction holds 10 bases that match TRBD2. The TCR originated in a man aged 50-60 years in good health and CMV-seronegative. The sample consisted of PBMCs. The CDR3 protein: CASSLAIQGLAEYNEQFF. At the DNA level, the sequence is TGCGCCAGCAGCTTGGCCATACAAGGACTAGCGGAGTACAATGAGCAGTTCTTC.